The 12 T cell receptor beta chains below all came from one sample that was sequenced in a study of T-cell reconstitution after alpha-beta-depleted transplantation in children. For TCRbeta, the library was prepared with unique molecular identifiers. TCRdb called the PCR reads again in MiXCR, with one record for every CDR3 protein. The table lists about 610,000 distinct CDR3 sequences, about 10% of them singletons. The sequencing here drew on PBMCs from the stem cell graft donor, taken from the stem cell graft. Every receptor here comes from a human donor who donated a stem cell graft to a child with acute myeloid leukemia.

The sample holds many counts of this clonotype. V and J are TRBV12-3 or TRBV12-4 and TRBJ2-1; D gene uncertain. The CDR3 loop spans 14 amino acids. V dropped 5 bases and J dropped 7 bases, with 15 bases sitting between them. The DNA for the CDR3 is TGTGCCAGCAGTATCCCGGGCAGCTTGAATGAGCAGTTCTTC. Translation gives CASSIPGSLNEQFF.

At least ten counts were recorded for this clonotype. The CDR3, as DNA: TGCAGCGGCCAACTAGCGGGGATGGGTGAGCAGTACTTC. Its protein is CSGQLAGMGEQYF. The genes are TRBV29-1 and TRBJ2-7; 10 bases agree with TRBD2. The V gene end was trimmed by 7 bases and the J gene end by 7 bases; junction bases not matched to a gene: 10. The germline V gene encodes CDR1 SQVTM and CDR2 ANQGSEA. The CDR3 length is 13 residues.

This clonotype was found a few times. This chain links TRBV28 with TRBJ2-2; 12 nucleotides match TRBD2. Per germline, CDR1 MDHEN and CDR2 SYDVKM. CDR3 length equals 16 residues. The ends lost 3 bases at V and 8 bases at J; junction bases unmatched: 7. As DNA, the CDR3 is TGTGCCAGCAGTTTGAGGGGACTAGCGGGTTCGGGGGAGCTGTTTTTT. Translated, it gives CASSLRGLAGSGELFF.

The V and J genes are TRBV7-9 and TRBJ1-5; D call uncertain. The germline CDR1 and CDR2 sequences are SEHNR and FQNEAQ (reference sequence). Trimming left V 5 bases short and J 0 bases short, with 8 bases between. This CDR3 has 14 residues. The CDR3 loop reads CASSPNYSNQPQHF. DNA of the CDR3: TGTGCCAGCAGCCCCAATTATAGCAATCAGCCCCAGCATTTT. Complete variable domain (other parts from reference TRBV7-9 and TRBJ1-5): DTGVSQNPRHKITKRGQNVTFRCDPISEHNRLYWYRQTLGQGPEFLTYFQNEAQLEKSRLLSDRFSAERPKGSFSTLEIQRTEQGDSAMYLCASSPNYSNQPQHFGDGTRLSIL.

This clonotype was counted a few times. This rearrangement joins TRBV6-2 or TRBV6-3 to TRBJ2-3, with 9 bases identical to TRBD2. This CDR3 is built from 19 residues. The V segment lost 0 bases and the J segment 0 bases; nucleotides outside the gene matches: 10. In germline, CDR1 is MNHEY, CDR2 SVGEGT. The DNA of the CDR3 is TGTGCCAGCAGTTACTCCACGGCAAGCGGGAGGTCTAGCACAGATACGCAGTATTTT. Translated, it gives CASSYSTASGRSSTDTQYF.

The chain links TRBV4-2 to TRBJ2-3; D unresolved. Trimming took 4 bases from V and 0 from J, leaving 14 bases between them. The CDR3 length is 16 residues. CDR1 and CDR2 from the germline V gene are LGHNA and YNFKEQ. The CDR3 region has the DNA TGTGCCAGCAGCCGAGAATTTCCCCCTAGCACAGATACGCAGTATTTT. This translates into CASSREFPPSTDTQYF.

This clonotype was detected a few times. V usage is TRBV20-1 and J usage is TRBJ2-5; D perhaps matches TRBD1 (7 bases). CDR1 and CDR2 from the germline V gene are DFQATT and SNEGSKA (reference sequence). The CDR3 has 13 residues. V dropped 4 bases and J dropped 4 bases, with 13 bases sitting between them. The CDR3 loop reads CSATGGLSETQYF. CDR3 bases: TGCAGTGCTACAGGGGGACTGTCAGAGACCCAGTACTTC.

This clonotype was counted at least ten times. The chain links TRBV9 to TRBJ1-2, with D uncertain. Trimming cost V 4 bases and J 8 bases, with 9 bases left between them. The germline V gene encodes CDR1 SGDLS and CDR2 YYNGEE. The CDR3 is 11 residues long. CDR3 sequence: CASSSNGGYTF. DNA of the CDR3: TGTGCCAGCAGCTCAAACGGGGGCTACACCTTC.

This clonotype was observed many times. The chain combines TRBV20-1 with TRBJ2-7; 10 bases fit TRBD1. The CDR3 runs 15 residues. V lost 3 bases and J lost 2; bases outside the gene matches: 7. The germline V gene has CDR1 DFQATT and CDR2 SNEGSKA (reference sequence). Here the CDR3 DNA reads TGCAGTGCTAGGGATTCCGGGACAGGGGCCTACGAGCAGTACTTC. Translated, it gives CSARDSGTGAYEQYF.

This clonotype was picked up a small number of times. The rearrangement links TRBV28 to TRBJ2-1, with TRBD2 matching over 13 bases. Germline V lookup: CDR1 MDHEN, CDR2 SYDVKM. This CDR3 is built from 15 residues. The junction had 4 bases not matched to a gene; V was cut back by 5 bases and J by 6 bases. Here the CDR3 reads CASSKLAGGVNEQFF. The CDR3 DNA sequence: TGTGCCAGCAGTAAACTAGCGGGAGGGGTCAATGAGCAGTTCTTC.

A few counts support this clonotype. The CDR3 DNA follows: TGTGCCAGCAGCGCAGTTCAGGGGGCGAGCTCTGGAAACACCATATATTTT. It translates to CASSAVQGASSGNTIYF. J is TRBJ1-3 and V is TRBV7-2; 8 bases agree with TRBD1. This CDR3 region has 17 residues. CDR1 is SGHTA and CDR2 is FQGNSA in the germline V gene. Losses at the gene ends were 5 bases for V and 0 bases for J; bases not matched to a gene: 9. Complete variable domain (other parts from reference TRBV7-2 and TRBJ1-3): GAGVSQSPSNKVTEKGKDVELRCDPISGHTALYWYRQSLGQGLEFLIYFQGNSAPDKSGLPSDRFSAERTGGSVSTLTIQRTQQEDSAVYLCASSAVQGASSGNTIYFGEGSWLTVV.

This clonotype was picked up many times. V gene TRBV6-2 or TRBV6-3 combines with J gene TRBJ2-7; 12 nucleotides agree with TRBD1. V was clipped by 7 bases and J by 9 bases; unmatched bases: 7. The germline CDR1 and CDR2 sequences are MNHEY and SVGEGT. This CDR3 contains 13 residues. The CDR3 region has the DNA TGTGCCAGCAATCCGGGACAGGGGGCGCGGCAGTACTTC. Translated: CASNPGQGARQYF.